The 2 T cell receptor beta chains in this list originate from one sample, sequenced in a study of shared clonotypes between healthy human individuals. Measured with immunoSEQ multiplex PCR; TCRdb has only the in-frame clones, and not every one. The table shows approximately 1,500,000 clones, with around 97% occurring only once. Input material: naive CD4+ T cells sorted from blood. Subset noted: CD45RA+ positively selected. The receptors were gathered from a man aged 25 to 40 in good health.

This clone was found a few times. The chain carries TRBV13 and TRBJ2-7; D unclear. The germline V gene encodes CDR1 PRHDT and CDR2 FYEKMQ (reference sequence). V was clipped by 5 bases and J by 2 bases, with 13 bases between them. The CDR3 has 14 residues. The DNA for the CDR3 is TGTGCCAGCAGCCCCTCCGAGGAGCCCTACGAGCAGTACTTC. Translated, it gives CASSPSEEPYEQYF.

The chain has TRBV18 and TRBJ2-1; 8 nucleotides match TRBD2. CDR3 length equals 18 residues. V lost 2 bases to trimming and J lost 5 bases; unmatched junction nucleotides: 14. Germline-derived CDR1 and CDR2 are KGHSH and LQKENI. CDR3 sequence (DNA): TGTGCCAGCTCACCATCGCAGATTCGCGGGAGGTACCACAATGAGCAGTTCTTC. Its translation is CASSPSQIRGRYHNEQFF.